The 32 T cell receptor beta chains below all came from one sample that was sequenced in a study of technical replicates of blood from a few donors. The repertoire was sequenced with immunoSEQ multiplex PCR; TCRdb's copy has only in-frame clones and lacks some. The table includes 65,000 to 90,000 clones, 75% to 95% detected once. Sequencing was done on a sample of T cells isolated from PBMCs. The receptors originated from a human donor in good health.

V gene TRBV19 combines with J gene TRBJ2-2, with 9 positions matching TRBD2. With V trimmed by 5 bases and J by 0 bases, 10 bases remained unmatched. CDR3 size: 18 residues. Germline lookup yields CDR1 LNHDA and CDR2 SQIVND (reference sequence). The CDR3 here is CASSPFLLAGTNTGELFF. DNA of the CDR3: TGTGCCAGTAGTCCATTTTTGCTAGCGGGGACGAACACCGGGGAGCTGTTTTTT.

The V gene is TRBV29-1, the J gene TRBJ2-2, with unresolved D. Germline V gene lookup returns CDR1 SQVTM and CDR2 ANQGSEA. This CDR3 is built from 13 residues. The V and J ends lost 7 bases and 2 bases respectively, with 11 bases between them. The CDR3 spells CSALEINTGELFF. In DNA form, the CDR3 reads TGCAGCGCTCTAGAAATTAACACCGGGGAGCTGTTTTTT.

This chain connects TRBV2 to TRBJ1-5, with D possibly being TRBD1 (6 bases). V was clipped by 1 base and J by 9 bases, with 13 bases between them. Germline V lookup: CDR1 SNHLY, CDR2 FYNNEI. This CDR3 is 14 amino acids long. CDR3 in DNA: TGTGCCAGCAGTGAAGGCAGGGGCTCCCCGCCCCAGCATTTT. Translation gives CASSEGRGSPPQHF.

The chain couples TRBV4-1 to TRBJ2-1; D is undetermined. The V end was cut by 1 base, the J end by 3 bases, with 7 bases between. Germline V gene lookup returns CDR1 MGHRA and CDR2 YSYEKL. The CDR3 runs 14 residues. The CDR3 loop is CASSQVPNYNEQFF. CDR3 coding DNA: TGCGCCAGCAGCCAAGTTCCTAACTACAATGAGCAGTTCTTC.

This chain's CDR3 is CASSSGQGASEQYF. As DNA, the CDR3 is TGTGCCAGCAGCTCCGGACAGGGGGCGTCTGAGCAGTACTTC. This chain joins TRBV7-3 and TRBJ2-7; TRBD1 matches at 11 bases. Germline V gene data show CDR1 as SGHTA and CDR2 as FQGTGA. V lost 4 bases, J lost 7 bases, and 6 bases stayed unmatched. The CDR3 consists of 14 residues.

The rearrangement links TRBV28 to TRBJ2-7; D possibly corresponds to TRBD1 (6 bases). The CDR3 contains 15 residues. The V end lost 3 bases, the J end lost 3 bases, and 15 bases lay between the germline ends. Germline CDR1 reads MDHEN; CDR2 reads SYDVKM. The CDR3 DNA is TGTGCCAGCAGTTTCCCTTCAACAGGGAACTACGAGCAGTACTTC. Its translation is CASSFPSTGNYEQYF.

V gene TRBV2 combines with J gene TRBJ2-1; 10 nucleotides match TRBD2. V lost 7 bases to trimming and J lost 7 bases; unmatched junction nucleotides: 7. This CDR3 has 14 amino acids. Germline lookup yields CDR1 SNHLY and CDR2 FYNNEI. The CDR3 loop is CASKSLAGLNEQFF. The CDR3 coding sequence is TGTGCCAGCAAATCACTAGCGGGATTGAATGAGCAGTTCTTC.

The chain joins TRBV11-3 to TRBJ2-2; a possible D gene is TRBD2 (6 bases). This CDR3 comprises 15 residues. V was clipped by 6 bases and J by 1 base, with 12 bases between them. In germline, CDR1 is SGHNT, CDR2 YENEEA. This chain's CDR3 is CASSPLGGNTGELFF. In DNA form, the CDR3 reads TGTGCCAGCAGTCCACTCGGGGGGAACACCGGGGAGCTGTTTTTT.

The chain couples TRBV7-9 to TRBJ1-1, with 11 nucleotides matching TRBD1. Trimming removed 2 bases from V and 7 bases from J; junction bases left unmatched: 3. The CDR3 covers 14 residues. The germline V gene encodes CDR1 SEHNR and CDR2 FQNEAQ (reference sequence). The CDR3 region is CASSLTGTGGEAFF. The CDR3 DNA reads TGTGCCAGCAGCTTAACCGGGACAGGGGGTGAAGCTTTCTTT.

V gene TRBV5-1 combines with J gene TRBJ1-2, with TRBD1 matching 9 bases. The CDR3 extends over 16 amino acids. V was pared by 4 bases and J by 3 bases, with 10 bases of the junction left unmatched. The germline CDR1 and CDR2 sequences are SGHRS and YFSETQ. This CDR3 is CASSQTGTGSDYGYTF. CDR3 nucleotide sequence: TGCGCCAGCAGCCAAACCGGGACAGGGTCGGACTATGGCTACACCTTC.

V gene TRBV28 combines with J gene TRBJ2-7; D might be TRBD2 (7 bases). Trimming shortened V by 1 base and J by 2 bases, and 12 bases separated the two germline ends. From germline, CDR1 is MDHEN and CDR2 SYDVKM. The CDR3 totals 15 residues. The CDR3 DNA is TGTGCCAGCAGTTTATTGGGAGGGGGAGCCTACGAGCAGTACTTC. Its protein is CASSLLGGGAYEQYF.

The chain has TRBV15 and TRBJ2-3; 16 bases line up with TRBD2. Trimming cost V 0 bases and J 5 bases; bases outside gene matches: 8. The CDR3 length is 19 residues. Germline V gives CDR1 LNHNV, CDR2 YYDKDF (reference sequence). CDR3 amino acids: CATSRDVWGLAGGGDTQYF. DNA for the CDR3: TGTGCCACCAGCAGAGACGTTTGGGGACTAGCGGGGGGGGGAGATACGCAGTATTTT.

The chain combines TRBV19 with TRBJ2-5; 7 nucleotides match TRBD2. Trimming took 7 bases from V and 5 from J; bases not matched to a gene: 7. Germline V gene sequence: CDR1 LNHDA, CDR2 SQIVND (reference sequence). The CDR3 is made up of 13 amino acids. The CDR3 loop reads CASKWEGSETQYF. The CDR3 DNA is TGTGCCAGTAAATGGGAGGGCTCGGAGACCCAGTACTTC.

V usage is TRBV2 and J usage is TRBJ2-7; TRBD2 might be the D (5 bases). V lost 8 bases, J lost 2 bases, and 13 bases lay in between. The germline V gene encodes CDR1 SNHLY and CDR2 FYNNEI. The CDR3 sequence is 13 residues long. Here the CDR3 reads CASGSSRAYEQYF. Here the CDR3 DNA reads TGTGCCAGCGGGAGCTCGCGAGCCTACGAGCAGTACTTC.

V and J are TRBV28 and TRBJ2-7; 8 nucleotides agree with TRBD1. The junction had 5 bases not matched to a gene; V was cut back by 3 bases and J by 4 bases. The CDR3 extends over 14 amino acids. Germline CDR1 reads MDHEN; CDR2 reads SYDVKM. The CDR3 nucleotides read TGTGCCAGCAGTTTTTTGGACAGGGCTTACGAGCAGTACTTC. The encoded protein is CASSFLDRAYEQYF.

J is TRBJ2-1 and V is TRBV5-1; D gene unclear. Germline V gives CDR1 SGHRS, CDR2 YFSETQ. The CDR3 consists of 14 residues. Trimming stripped 5 bases from V and 9 bases from J, with 18 bases between. The CDR3 region is CASSRESRSGEQFF. DNA of the CDR3: TGCGCCAGCAGTCGCGAGTCTCGGAGTGGTGAGCAGTTCTTC.

The genes are TRBV10-2 and TRBJ1-3; 7 bases line up with TRBD1. CDR3 length: 15 residues. The V segment lost 7 bases and the J segment 4 bases; nucleotides outside the gene matches: 10. Germline V CDR1 and CDR2: WSHSY, SAAADI. In nucleotides, the CDR3 is TGCGCCAGCAAGACACACGAGGGGGCGGGAAACACCATATATTTT. It codes for CASKTHEGAGNTIYF.

The V gene is TRBV6-4, the J gene TRBJ2-7; possibly TRBD2 for D (5 bases). The germline V gene has CDR1 MRHNA and CDR2 SNTAGT. Trimming took off 5 bases at V and 5 bases at J, with 13 bases between the two ends. The CDR3 spans 13 residues. CDR3 nucleotide sequence: TGTGCCAGCAGTCACGGAGGCAGCGACGAGCAGTACTTC. It encodes CASSHGGSDEQYF.

Written as DNA, the CDR3 is TGTGCCAGCAGTTACTCGATGGCTAGCTACGAGCAGTACTTC. Its protein product is CASSYSMASYEQYF. V gene TRBV6-6 combines with J gene TRBJ2-7; the D is unclear. This CDR3 spans 14 amino acids. CDR1 MNHNY and CDR2 SVGAGI come from the germline V gene (reference sequence). V dropped 0 bases and J dropped 3 bases, with 9 bases sitting between them.

This clone was recorded once. The V call is TRBV5-1, the J call TRBJ1-2, with D unresolved. Trimming removed 4 bases from V and 3 bases from J, with 16 bases in between. The CDR3 loop spans 15 amino acids. Germline V gene sequence: CDR1 SGHRS, CDR2 YFSETQ. In DNA form, the CDR3 reads TGCGCCAGCAGCACCGACCTTCCCGGGGACTATGGCTACACCTTC. It specifies CASSTDLPGDYGYTF.

The chain has TRBV6-5 and TRBJ2-7; tentatively, D is TRBD2 (7 bases). CDR1 is MNHEY and CDR2 is SVGAGI in the germline V gene. The length of the CDR3 is 13 residues. Trimming removed 2 bases at V and 8 bases at J, with 13 bases between. In DNA, the CDR3 is TGTGCCAGCAGTTACGATGGGGGGGGCAAGCAGTACTTC. Protein sequence: CASSYDGGGKQYF.

The chain combines TRBV9 with TRBJ2-3, with D uncertain. V was cut by 3 bases and J by 9 bases, with 14 bases left in between. The CDR3 covers 13 residues. The germline V gene encodes CDR1 SGDLS and CDR2 YYNGEE. CDR3 amino acids: CASSALRSLTQYF. The CDR3 DNA reads as TGTGCCAGCAGCGCTCTCAGGTCACTCACGCAGTATTTT.

The chain combines TRBV11-3 with TRBJ1-3; TRBD1 aligns across 7 bases. The CDR3 is 14 amino acids. J was trimmed by 4 bases and V by 7 bases; bases with no gene match: 7. Germline CDR1 is SGHNT and CDR2 is YENEEA. This chain's CDR3 is CASTPTTGGNTIYF. CDR3 in DNA: TGTGCCAGCACCCCAACGACAGGGGGAAACACCATATATTTT.

The chain couples TRBV27 to TRBJ2-1; D is unresolved. This CDR3 is 13 amino acids long. V was pared by 6 bases and J by 7 bases, with 13 bases between. Germline V CDR1 and CDR2: MNHEY, SMNVEV (reference sequence). CDR3 residues: CASRHNGENEQFF. The CDR3 DNA follows: TGTGCCAGCAGACACAATGGTGAAAATGAGCAGTTCTTC.

This rearrangement joins TRBV20-1 to TRBJ1-1; D is uncertain. This CDR3 region has 11 residues. From germline, CDR1 is DFQATT and CDR2 SNEGSKA (reference sequence). Trimming left V 5 bases short and J 8 bases short, with 12 bases between. The CDR3 DNA sequence: TGCAGTGCTCCCCAGGTACGCGAAGCTTTCTTT. Protein sequence: CSAPQVREAFF.

The V gene is TRBV19, the J gene TRBJ2-1; maybe TRBD1 (5 bases). In germline, CDR1 is LNHDA, CDR2 SQIVND (reference sequence). Trimming took 6 bases from V and 4 from J, leaving 19 bases between them. The CDR3 extends over 16 amino acids. CDR3 residues: CASREAGFDTYNEQFF. The CDR3 DNA reads as TGTGCCAGTAGAGAGGCAGGGTTTGACACTTACAATGAGCAGTTCTTC.

The chain links TRBV5-1 to TRBJ1-4; D gene unclear. This CDR3 is 14 amino acids long. Per the germline V gene, CDR1 is SGHRS and CDR2 is YFSETQ. Trimming pared 4 bases from V and 6 bases from J, leaving 13 bases between. The chain's CDR3 is CASSPGSLYEKLFF. CDR3 DNA: TGCGCCAGCAGCCCCGGGTCCTTATATGAAAAACTGTTTTTT.

V gene TRBV11-2 combines with J gene TRBJ2-5; D might be TRBD1 (5 bases). The germline V gene encodes CDR1 SGHAT and CDR2 FQNNGV. The germline V and J ends were trimmed by 0 bases and 5 bases, with 16 bases remaining between them. The CDR3 covers 16 residues. The CDR3 reads CASSLDGWGLKETQYF. The CDR3 bases are TGTGCCAGCAGCTTAGATGGCTGGGGCCTCAAGGAGACCCAGTACTTC.

The V call is TRBV13, the J call TRBJ2-7, with 15 nucleotides matching TRBD2. The CDR3 loop spans 17 amino acids. Germline lookup yields CDR1 PRHDT and CDR2 FYEKMQ (reference sequence). Germline trimming cut 5 bases from V and 4 bases from J; bases unmatched to any gene: 9. The CDR3 sequence is CASSTGLAGGAPYEQYF. The CDR3 DNA reads TGTGCCAGCAGCACGGGACTAGCGGGAGGAGCCCCTTACGAGCAGTACTTC.

The chain employs TRBV7-9 and TRBJ2-3, with TRBD1 matching 8 bases. The CDR3 totals 13 residues. With 6 bases clipped from V and 9 bases from J, the junction kept 8 bases outside the gene matches. The V gene's germline CDR1 is SEHNR and CDR2 FQNEAQ (reference sequence). CDR3 DNA: TGTGCCAGCAGTCCCACAGGGGGAACCACGCAGTATTTT. Translated, it gives CASSPTGGTTQYF.

The V gene is TRBV5-5, the J gene TRBJ2-7; D ambiguous. Germline V gives CDR1 SGHKS, CDR2 YYEKEE (reference sequence). The germline V and J ends were trimmed by 0 bases and 1 base, with 5 bases remaining between them. The CDR3 spans 13 residues. CDR3 sequence reads: CASSLGQSYEQYF. In DNA form, the CDR3 reads TGTGCCAGCAGCTTGGGGCAGTCCTACGAGCAGTACTTC.

The chain recombines TRBV30 with TRBJ1-2; no reliable D call. The CDR3 length is 11 residues. From germline, CDR1 is GTSNPN and CDR2 SVGIG (reference sequence). Trimming removed 5 bases from V and 8 bases from J, with 12 bases in between. CDR3 nucleotide sequence: TGTGCCTGGCAACGGCCGAGGGGCTACACCTTC. Translated, it gives CAWQRPRGYTF.